This TCR beta chain comes out of a study of HIV-infected patients and healthy controls. Alpha and beta constant-region primers primed reverse transcription of 500 to 550 ng RNA. Using multiplexing indices, alpha and beta chain libraries were generated apart by chain-specific third strand synthesis. A single primer pair per chain amplified all rearrangements, with per-molecule barcodes. Each CDR3 protein gets one entry after TCRdb re-called the 5' RACE reads with MiXCR. The sample contains 11,000 or so distinct CDR3 sequences, just over 5% of which appear only once. All unsorted peripheral T cells were captured because whole blood was used without fractionation. J gave up 2 bases and V 5 bases, and 8 bases lay outside the gene matches. The CDR3 is made up of 15 amino acids. Per germline, CDR1 MNHEY and CDR2 SMNVEV (reference sequence). This clonotype has at least ten counts.

This clonotype was obtained from an adult in good health. The sequencing input was blood. The chain carries TRBV27 and TRBJ2-5, with TRBD1 identical over 7 bases. CDR3 in amino acids: CASSRQGRRQETQYF. The CDR3 DNA is TGTGCCAGCAGTAGACAGGGACGCAGGCAAGAGACCCAGTACTTC.